This paragraph covers one T cell receptor (beta chain) sequence. Its antigen is not known. The junction does not match germline at one end; this may be a read error. Data came from immunoSEQ multiplex PCR; TCRdb stores just in-frame clones and leaves some out. This table holds over 25,000 clones, 80% to 95% found once. CDR1 is MNHNY, CDR2 SVGAGI, per germline (reference sequence). CDR3 length: 13 amino acids. The source of the sample is a study of T cell clonotyping in hematopoietic cell transplantation. The study's findings and limits: After transplant, recipient diversity fell while pathologically expanded clonotypes grew through day 180.

The sample here was PBMCs, taken 100 days after allogeneic stem cell transplant. The chain is built from TRBV6-6 and TRBJ1-1; D not resolved. This clonotype was obtained from a female patient aged 45 to 65 who had an allogeneic stem cell transplant from a related donor, so the T cells may come from the graft donor. Some clones in this sample may be carry-over from other donors' samples. The CDR3 DNA reads TGTGCCAGCGGACGAGGAAGTGAGACTGTAGCTTTCTTT. This sequence encodes CASGRGSETVAFF.